This TCR beta chain was sequenced for a study of cytomegalovirus exposure and HLA in healthy donors. PCR used 60 Vbeta primers and 13 Jbeta primers. Libraries were prepared by immunoSEQ multiplex PCR; TCRdb keeps only in-frame clonotypes and omits some of them. The sample lists 110,000 to 150,000 clones; about four fifths were seen once. Whole-study results and caveats: Most TCR beta V segments were productive about 90% or about 30% of the time in an earlier analysis. Analyses of presence/absence relied on an assumption of roughly uniform sequencing depth across donors. Most TCR sequences were uncommon, yet certain public TCRs appeared in many donors.

Healthy bone marrow donors supplied every sample. Turning to this clone: The antigen remains undetermined.

Germline CDR1 is SGHTA and CDR2 is FQGNSA. This CDR3 region has 14 residues. The V segment lost 5 bases and the J segment 3 bases; nucleotides outside the gene matches: 7. The sample consisted of PBMCs. This clonotype was sampled from a female donor in good health and CMV-seronegative. The chain has TRBV7-2 and TRBJ2-7; TRBD1 matches at 7 bases. CDR3 residues: CASSVSRDSYEQYF. The DNA for the CDR3 is TGTGCCAGCAGCGTAAGCCGGGACAGCTACGAGCAGTACTTC.